These 17 T cell receptor beta chains originate from one sample sequenced in a study of neurological immune-mediated disorders (dated by TCRdb to the late 2010s). Libraries were built with 5' RACE. TCRdb lists the instrument as Illumina HiSeq 2500. The raw public data were reprocessed by TCRdb itself: fastp quality trimming at Q25, MiXCR clonotype calling, in-frame beta chains only. Each CDR3 protein gets just one entry, which takes the most common genes and DNA from the rows behind it. The sample includes tens of thousands of distinct CDR3 sequences, with over 15% observed a single time. The top ten hold 15% to 17% of the sample. The sample was PBMCs. The source of these receptors is a middle-aged woman in good health.

In its sample, this clonotype was seen many times. This chain connects TRBV20-1 to TRBJ2-7, with TRBD2 matching over 14 bases. This CDR3 region has 17 residues. Germline CDR1 DFQATT, CDR2 SNEGSKA (reference sequence). Germline trimming cut 0 bases from V and 0 bases from J; bases unmatched to any gene: 4. CDR3: CSARDGTSGGDSYEQYF. CDR3 nucleotides: TGCAGTGCTAGAGATGGGACTAGCGGGGGCGACTCCTACGAGCAGTACTTC.

The chain joins TRBV12-3 or TRBV12-4 to TRBJ2-1, with no clear D. The length of the CDR3 is 12 residues. V lost 3 bases to trimming and J lost 9 bases, with 9 bases between them. The CDR3 region is CASSFWDSEQFF. The CDR3 nucleotides are TGTGCCAGCAGTTTCTGGGATAGTGAGCAGTTCTTC.

V and J are TRBV12-3 or TRBV12-4 and TRBJ2-3; D is ambiguous. CDR3 length equals 13 residues. With 5 bases removed from V and 0 bases from J, the gap between germline ends came to 6 bases. CDR3 DNA: TGTGCCAGCAGTCGGCACAGCACAGATACGCAGTATTTT. This gives the protein CASSRHSTDTQYF.

This clonotype has more than one count but fewer than ten. V usage is TRBV12-5 and J usage is TRBJ2-5; 9 nucleotides align to TRBD2. This CDR3 is built from 16 residues. Trimming took 1 base from V and 4 from J; bases not matched to a gene: 7. CDR1 is LGHNT and CDR2 is FRNRAP in the germline V gene. CDR3: CASGLAAGGGRETQYF. CDR3 nucleotide sequence: TGTGCTAGTGGTTTGGCAGCGGGGGGTGGACGAGAGACCCAGTACTTC.

A note on this clonotype: One base away lies a much larger clone, so this may be a sequencing read error. J is TRBJ2-1 and V is TRBV4-1; 9 positions match TRBD2. The CDR3 is made up of 17 amino acids. Germline CDR1 MGHRA, CDR2 YSYEKL. CDR3 in amino acids: CASSQDPRRGGYNEPFF. CDR3 coding DNA: TGCGCCAGCAGCCAAGATCCGCGGCGGGGGGGCTACAATGAGCCGTTCTTC.

The J gene is TRBJ2-3, the V gene TRBV3-1; either TRBD1 or TRBD2 may supply D (5 bases each). Germline V gives CDR1 LGHDT, CDR2 YNNKEL (reference sequence). CDR3 length equals 13 residues. The V end lost 5 bases, the J end lost 7 bases, and 13 bases lay between the germline ends. CDR3 nucleotides: TGTGCCAGCAGCAAAGGACCGGGACATACGCAGTATTTT. Translated: CASSKGPGHTQYF.

This clonotype has ten or more counts. The chain recombines TRBV5-1 with TRBJ1-3; 7 nucleotides line up with TRBD1. Trimming took 1 base from V and 0 from J; bases not matched to a gene: 4. The CDR3 is 16 amino acids. The germline CDR1 and CDR2 sequences are SGHRS and YFSETQ. The CDR3 is CASSLLDRVSGNTIYF. The CDR3 nucleotides are TGCGCCAGCAGCTTGCTCGACAGGGTCTCTGGAAACACCATATATTTT.

This clonotype was counted ten times or more. The V gene is TRBV20-1, the J gene TRBJ2-3; 12 bases map to TRBD2. Germline CDR1 DFQATT, CDR2 SNEGSKA (reference sequence). The CDR3 has 14 residues. Germline trimming cut 3 bases from V and 4 bases from J; bases unmatched to any gene: 2. The CDR3 region is CSARASGGADTQYF. The CDR3, as DNA: TGCAGTGCTAGGGCTAGCGGGGGGGCAGATACGCAGTATTTT.

The sample holds many counts of this clonotype. The chain joins TRBV28 to TRBJ1-1; TRBD1 is a possible D gene (6 bases). The V gene's germline CDR1 is MDHEN and CDR2 SYDVKM. This CDR3 is 12 amino acids long. Trimming removed 8 bases at V and 1 base at J, with 8 bases between. CDR3 loop: CASQGGNTEAFF. CDR3 sequence (DNA): TGTGCCAGCCAAGGGGGGAACACTGAAGCTTTCTTT.

This clonotype has a count of ten or more. The chain combines TRBV2 with TRBJ2-1; 11 positions agree with TRBD2. Germline V CDR1 and CDR2: SNHLY, FYNNEI. This CDR3 is built from 16 residues. Losses at the gene ends were 5 bases for V and 8 bases for J; bases not matched to a gene: 11. CDR3 sequence reads: CASSLSGGAIRDEQFF. CDR3 coding DNA: TGTGCCAGCAGTCTTAGCGGGGGGGCGATTAGAGATGAGCAGTTCTTC.

The chain uses TRBV5-1 and TRBJ2-7; D might be TRBD2 (6 bases). Trimming removed 0 bases at V and 0 bases at J, with 10 bases between. The CDR3 sequence is 15 residues long. CDR1 and CDR2 from the germline V gene are SGHRS and YFSETQ. The CDR3 nucleotides are TGCGCCAGCAGCTTGGCTGGGGGGTACTCCTACGAGCAGTACTTC. This encodes CASSLAGGYSYEQYF.

This clonotype showed up many times. V usage is TRBV5-1 and J usage is TRBJ2-5; D call uncertain. CDR3 length: 13 amino acids. Trimming pared 0 bases from V and 5 bases from J, leaving 8 bases between. Germline loops: CDR1 SGHRS, CDR2 YFSETQ. Here the CDR3 DNA reads TGCGCCAGCAGCTTGGCCGACTGGGAGACCCAGTACTTC. Translated, it gives CASSLADWETQYF.

This clonotype was found many times. This CDR3 is CASSFLRQGAGGYTF. In nucleotides, the CDR3 is TGTGCCAGCAGCTTCCTCCGACAGGGGGCTGGTGGCTACACCTTC. V gene TRBV7-2 combines with J gene TRBJ1-2; 10 bases align to TRBD1. Per germline, CDR1 SGHTA and CDR2 FQGNSA. CDR3 length equals 15 residues. Germline trimming cut 3 bases from V and 7 bases from J; bases unmatched to any gene: 8.

This clonotype was seen at least ten times. The chain uses TRBV5-1 and TRBJ2-1; D gene unclear. This CDR3 has 13 amino acids. The V and J ends lost 0 bases and 5 bases respectively, with 6 bases between them. CDR1 and CDR2 (germline): SGHRS, YFSETQ. The CDR3 protein is CASSLDRNNEQFF. The CDR3, as DNA: TGCGCCAGCAGCTTGGACCGAAACAATGAGCAGTTCTTC.

This clonotype was seen repeatedly, ten times or more. This chain uses TRBV6-2 or TRBV6-3 with TRBJ1-1; possible D gene TRBD1, 5 bases. This CDR3 comprises 13 residues. Germline assignment: CDR1 MNHEY and CDR2 SVGEGT. Trimming removed 8 bases at V and 4 bases at J, with 14 bases between. CDR3 in amino acids: CASEGDSFTEAFF. Written as DNA, the CDR3 is TGTGCCAGCGAGGGAGACAGCTTCACTGAAGCTTTCTTT.

This clonotype was picked up many times. The V and J genes are TRBV5-1 and TRBJ2-4; D may be TRBD1 (6 bases). This CDR3 is built from 15 residues. Looked up from germline, CDR1 is SGHRS and CDR2 is YFSETQ. Trimming removed 4 bases from V and 6 bases from J, with 17 bases in between. The CDR3 sequence: CASSLNPGASNIQYF. In nucleotides, the CDR3 is TGCGCCAGCAGCCTTAACCCAGGGGCTTCAAACATTCAGTACTTC.

This clonotype was picked up many times. V is TRBV4-1 and J is TRBJ1-1; 10 bases fit TRBD1. The CDR3 loop spans 17 amino acids. After removal of 4 bases from V and 1 base from J, the junction contained 9 bases not matched to a gene. In germline, CDR1 is MGHRA, CDR2 YSYEKL. The CDR3 DNA sequence: TGCGCCAGCAGCCTGCCGCGGGACAGGGGCCAGAACACTGAAGCTTTCTTT. Translating it yields CASSLPRDRGQNTEAFF.